The 12 T cell receptor beta chains below come from one sample, sequenced in a study of T cell responses to AZD1222 COVID-19 vaccine. Produced via immunoSEQ multiplex PCR; TCRdb's table is partial and in-frame only. The repertoire has some 120,000 clones, roughly 92% of them found once; the top ten carry about 1.4%. The sample in question was peripheral blood, obtained 28 days after the second AZD1222 dose. The receptors stem from an adult who received the AZD1222 COVID-19 vaccine.

This chain links TRBV5-4 with TRBJ1-2; tentatively, D is TRBD1 (5 bases). V shed 2 bases and J shed 2 bases, with 10 bases lying between them. The CDR3 totals 14 residues. Germline lookup yields CDR1 SGHNT and CDR2 YYREEE (reference sequence). CDR3 residues: CASSLKGNNYGYTF. The CDR3 DNA reads as TGTGCCAGCAGCTTAAAGGGGAACAACTATGGCTACACCTTC.

This sequence joins TRBV7-2 and TRBJ2-3; the match to TRBD2 covers 8 bases. This CDR3 comprises 16 residues. With 1 base clipped from V and 6 bases from J, the junction kept 9 bases outside the gene matches. CDR1 and CDR2 from the germline V gene are SGHTA and FQGNSA. Here the CDR3 DNA reads TGTGCCAGCAGCTTAGTACCGGGAGGGCCCGGGGATACGCAGTATTTT. Its protein is CASSLVPGGPGDTQYF. The whole variable domain, remainder taken from reference TRBV7-2 and TRBJ2-3, is GAGVSQSPSNKVTEKGKDVELRCDPISGHTALYWYRQSLGQGLEFLIYFQGNSAPDKSGLPSDRFSAERTGGSVSTLTIQRTQQEDSAVYLCASSLVPGGPGDTQYFGPGTRLTVL.

This chain uses TRBV5-5 with TRBJ1-2; unclear D gene. Between the trimmed V and J ends, which lost 4 bases and 5 bases, there was a span of 15 bases. This CDR3 is 14 amino acids long. Germline CDR1 reads SGHKS; CDR2 reads YYEKEE (reference sequence). For the CDR3, the DNA is TGTGCCAGCAGCCTCCGCGCGGGCGGGTATGGCTACACCTTC. This translates into CASSLRAGGYGYTF.

The rearrangement joins TRBV5-4 to TRBJ1-3; 7 positions agree with TRBD1. The junction had 4 bases not matched to a gene; V was cut back by 4 bases and J by 0 bases. Germline CDR1 is SGHNT and CDR2 is YYREEE (reference sequence). CDR3 length: 15 residues. CDR3 bases: TGTGCCAGCAGCAGGGACAGACTCTCTGGAAACACCATATATTTT. Its protein product is CASSRDRLSGNTIYF.

The chain employs TRBV5-4 and TRBJ2-7; D is ambiguous. Per the germline V gene, CDR1 is SGHNT and CDR2 is YYREEE (reference sequence). The CDR3 runs to 13 residues. V lost 1 base, J lost 6 bases, and 11 bases lay in between. CDR3 residues: CASSLTVGSEQYF. CDR3 in DNA: TGTGCCAGCAGCTTGACAGTAGGTAGCGAGCAGTACTTC.

This chain uses TRBV5-1 with TRBJ2-6, with 9 bases lining up with TRBD1. V trimming: 3 bases; J trimming: 1 base; junction bases outside the gene matches: 2. Germline V gives CDR1 SGHRS, CDR2 YFSETQ. The CDR3 spans 16 residues. CDR3 region: CASSWTGVSGANVLTF. The CDR3 DNA is TGCGCCAGCAGCTGGACAGGGGTATCTGGGGCCAACGTCCTGACTTTC.

The chain uses TRBV10-2 and TRBJ1-2; maybe TRBD1 (5 bases). Trimming left V 6 bases short and J 2 bases short, with 16 bases between. The CDR3 consists of 15 residues. Germline V lookup: CDR1 WSHSY, CDR2 SAAADI. CDR3 region: CASRAQRGVNYGYTF. In DNA, the CDR3 is TGCGCCAGCAGGGCCCAGCGGGGCGTAAACTATGGCTACACCTTC.

The chain employs TRBV7-6 and TRBJ2-2; 11 nucleotides line up with TRBD2. The CDR3 is 15 amino acids. Germline CDR1 reads SGHVS; CDR2 reads FNYEAQ. V shed 6 bases and J 5 bases; nucleotides not matched to a gene: 5. The CDR3 nucleotides read TGTGCCAGCAGAAAACTAGCGGGAGTTACCGGGGAGCTGTTTTTT. This translates into CASRKLAGVTGELFF.

The chain employs TRBV7-3 and TRBJ2-5; D remains unclear. Germline CDR1 reads SGHTA; CDR2 reads FQGTGA. The length of the CDR3 is 15 residues. Trimming took off 4 bases at V and 4 bases at J, with 16 bases between the two ends. This chain's CDR3 is CASSCRAPGGETQYF. Written as DNA, the CDR3 is TGTGCCAGCAGCTGCCGGGCCCCCGGTGGAGAGACCCAGTACTTC. The full variable domain, in which reference TRBV7-3 and TRBJ2-5 provide the parts outside the CDR3, is GAGVSQTPSNKVTEKGKYVELRCDPISGHTALYWYRQSLGQGPEFLIYFQGTGAADDSGLPNDRFFAVRPEGSVSTLKIQRTERGDSAVYLCASSCRAPGGETQYFGPGTRLLVL.

The chain is built from TRBV28 and TRBJ2-7, with D perhaps assigned TRBD1 or TRBD2 (5 bases each). The V gene lost 6 bases and the J gene lost 6 bases, with 21 bases spanning the gap. This CDR3 region has 15 residues. Germline lookup yields CDR1 MDHEN and CDR2 SYDVKM. The CDR3 DNA is TGTGCCAGCAGACAACCACCCGGGACGGTCGGCGAGCAGTACTTC. Amino acid sequence: CASRQPPGTVGEQYF.

The chain joins TRBV5-6 to TRBJ1-2; 7 nucleotides line up with TRBD1. Germline V gives CDR1 SGHDT, CDR2 YYEEEE. There are 14 residues in the CDR3. V shed 4 bases, J shed 7 bases, and the junction held 10 bases outside the gene matches. In DNA form, the CDR3 reads TGTGCCAGCAGCCGGGAAGAAGGGGGCGTTGGCTACACCTTC. It is translated as CASSREEGGVGYTF.

The V and J genes are TRBV19 and TRBJ1-5, with TRBD1 matching 7 bases. Trimming took 5 bases from V and 5 from J; bases not matched to a gene: 9. The V gene's germline CDR1 is LNHDA and CDR2 SQIVND (reference sequence). This CDR3 region has 15 residues. The CDR3 nucleotides read TGTGCCAGTAGTCATGGAACAGGGGTCTATCAGCCCCAGCATTTT. Amino acid sequence: CASSHGTGVYQPQHF.